The subject of this entry is one T cell receptor (beta chain). The antigen remains unidentified. The sample is drawn from a study of T cell responses to AZD1222 COVID-19 vaccine. General observations from the study: Mostly white British, mostly female donors; authors suggested clonal diversity may be underestimated. Targets within unmutated variant regions were reportedly found for nearly half of spike-specific TCRs.

The CDR3 spans 19 residues. TCRdb keeps only in-frame clones here, not all; method: immunoSEQ multiplex PCR. The profile shows 140,000 to 150,000 clones, roughly 90% of them singletons. The TCR originated in an adult who received the AZD1222 COVID-19 vaccine. The sample here was peripheral blood, taken 28 days after the second AZD1222 dose. The chain joins TRBV21-1 to TRBJ2-3; the tabulated D call, TRBD1, remains unverified against the DNA. TRBV21-1 is a pseudogene locus. Written as DNA, the CDR3 is TGTGCCAGCAGAAACCAATTAAGCGAGACAGGGGATAGTACAGATACGCAGTATTTT. Its protein product is CASRNQLSETGDSTDTQYF.